The 25 T cell receptor beta chains in this list originate from one sample, sequenced in a study of CD8+CD57+ T cells in acquired aplastic anemia. Both TCR beta VDJ combination and CDR3 sequence profiling were carried out. Genomic DNA was the template for this profiling. TCRdb re-analysed the reads in MiXCR, keeping a single row per CDR3 protein. In the table there are fewer than 150,000 distinct CDR3 sequences, about half of which are singletons. Source material: sorted CD4+, CD8+, or CD8+CD57+ T cells (not recorded which) from PBMCs. All receptors come from a human donor in good health, serving as a control.

This clonotype has just a few counts. DNA for the CDR3: TGTGCCAGCAGCCCGACTGACGGGGGGGCCCGGGAGTTCTTC. It specifies CASSPTDGGAREFF. This sequence joins TRBV6-1 and TRBJ2-1, with TRBD2 identical over 8 bases. Trimming removed 6 bases from V and 14 bases from J; junction bases left unmatched: 15. The CDR3 sequence is 14 residues long. Germline V gene data show CDR1 as MNHNS and CDR2 as SASEGT.

This rearrangement joins TRBV7-9 to TRBJ1-1; TRBD1 matches 9 bases. CDR1 and CDR2 from the germline V gene are SEHNR and FQNEAQ (reference sequence). After removal of 10 bases from V and 1 base from J, the junction contained 7 bases not matched to a gene. The CDR3 runs to 14 residues. CDR3 protein: CATEVGQGNTEAFF. The DNA of the CDR3 is TGTGCCACCGAAGTGGGACAGGGGAACACTGAAGCTTTCTTT.

Comments on this clonotype: This clone may be a read error of a much larger clone one base away. The chain combines TRBV10-3 with TRBJ1-5; D perhaps matches TRBD1 (5 bases). CDR3 length equals 14 residues. Germline assignment: CDR1 ENHRY and CDR2 SYGVKD. CDR3 sequence reads: CASSYSGGGQPQHF. CDR3 nucleotide sequence: TGTGCCAGCAGTTACTCTGGGGGTGGCCAGCCCCAGCATTTT.

The chain links TRBV12-3 or TRBV12-4 to TRBJ1-2, with D unresolved. The CDR3 runs 10 residues. V gave up 4 bases and J gave up 4 bases, with 1 base separating them. The CDR3, as DNA: TGTGCCAGCAGTTCCTATGGCTACACCTTC. Its protein product is CASSSYGYTF.

The gene calls are TRBV29-1 and TRBJ2-7, with 8 bases lining up with TRBD2. The CDR3 is made up of 12 amino acids. J gave up 7 bases and V 4 bases, and 6 bases lay outside the gene matches. Per germline, CDR1 SQVTM and CDR2 ANQGSEA. The CDR3 coding sequence is TGCAGCGTTGGATGGCGGGAGGAAGAGCAGTACTTC. Amino acid sequence: CSVGWREEEQYF.

The genes are TRBV18 and TRBJ2-1, with TRBD2 identical over 7 bases. This CDR3 contains 18 residues. Germline V CDR1 and CDR2: KGHSH, LQKENI. The trim removed 1 base at V and 4 bases at J, leaving 13 bases unmatched. CDR3 residues: CASSPRPGRGTLYNEQFF. CDR3 sequence (DNA): TGTGCCAGCTCACCACGCCCTGGGCGGGGGACTCTTTACAATGAGCAGTTCTTC.

This clonotype was observed at least ten times. The chain has TRBV19 and TRBJ2-5, with a weak D call TRBD2 (6 bases). Per the germline V gene, CDR1 is LNHDA and CDR2 is SQIVND (reference sequence). V dropped 6 bases and J dropped 1 base, with 15 bases sitting between them. CDR3 length: 15 amino acids. The CDR3 sequence is CASRRREDTQETQYF. Written as DNA, the CDR3 is TGTGCCAGTAGGCGAAGGGAGGACACCCAAGAGACCCAGTACTTC. The entire variable domain, with the rest obtained from reference TRBV19 and TRBJ2-5, is as follows: DGGITQSPKYLFRKEGQNVTLSCEQNLNHDAMYWYRQDPGQGLRLIYYSQIVNDFQKGDIAEGYSVSREKKESFPLTVTSAQKNPTAFYLCASRRREDTQETQYFGPGTRLLVL.

The chain carries TRBV11-2 and TRBJ2-3, with 11 bases lining up with TRBD2. This CDR3 comprises 14 residues. Per the germline V gene, CDR1 is SGHAT and CDR2 is FQNNGV. V shed 6 bases, J shed 3 bases, and the junction held 2 bases outside the gene matches. The CDR3 spells CASRPSGGTDTQYF. CDR3 DNA: TGTGCCAGCAGACCTAGCGGGGGGACAGATACGCAGTATTTT.

The J gene is TRBJ1-6, the V gene TRBV25-1; 7 nucleotides match TRBD1. This CDR3 has 18 residues. Germline values: CDR1 MGHDK, CDR2 SYGVNS. Unmatched junction bases numbered 15, after V lost 2 bases and J lost 8 bases. CDR3 loop: CASSEVPGQLGDDSPLHF. CDR3 DNA sequence: TGTGCCAGCAGTGAAGTCCCGGGACAGCTGGGGGATGATTCACCCCTCCACTTT.

V gene TRBV20-1 combines with J gene TRBJ2-1, with TRBD1 matching 9 bases. The CDR3 has 17 amino acids. V dropped 5 bases and J dropped 0; count of bases not matched to a gene: 11. CDR1 and CDR2 (germline): DFQATT, SNEGSKA (reference sequence). The CDR3 DNA reads TGCAGTGCTTCCCCTGACGGGACAGGGAGCTCCTACAATGAGCAGTTCTTC. Translation: CSASPDGTGSSYNEQFF.

The V and J genes are TRBV10-1 and TRBJ1-1; 9 bases are shared with TRBD1. The CDR3 runs to 15 residues. CDR1 and CDR2 from the germline V gene are WNHNN and SYGVQD (reference sequence). Unmatched junction bases numbered 12, after V lost 7 bases and J lost 6 bases. In DNA form, the CDR3 reads TGCGCCAGCACTAGCTCCGGGACAGGGCCCGCTGAAGCTTTCTTT. Translation gives CASTSSGTGPAEAFF.

This chain joins TRBV20-1 and TRBJ1-3; D possibly corresponds to TRBD1 (5 bases). The germline V gene encodes CDR1 DFQATT and CDR2 SNEGSKA (reference sequence). This CDR3 comprises 15 residues. Trimming stripped 0 bases from V and 0 bases from J, with 9 bases between. CDR3 in amino acids: CSARDRGDSGNTIYF. CDR3 sequence (DNA): TGCAGTGCTAGAGATCGAGGGGACTCTGGAAACACCATATATTTT.

The chain carries TRBV7-3 and TRBJ1-6; perhaps TRBD1 as D (5 bases). Between the trimmed V and J ends, which lost 1 base and 7 bases, there was a span of 5 bases. Germline lookup yields CDR1 SGHTA and CDR2 FQGTGA. The CDR3 totals 13 residues. For the CDR3, the DNA is TGTGCCAGCAGCTTAAAGGGGAATTCACCCCTCCACTTT. Amino acids: CASSLKGNSPLHF.

V and J are TRBV7-6 and TRBJ2-2; 9 nucleotides match TRBD1. Germline V gives CDR1 SGHVS, CDR2 FNYEAQ. Unmatched junction bases numbered 11, after V lost 5 bases and J lost 7 bases. This CDR3 has 16 amino acids. The chain's CDR3 is CASSLLTGGASGELFF. CDR3 DNA: TGTGCCAGCAGCCTATTAACAGGGGGCGCGAGCGGGGAGCTGTTTTTT.

This clonotype has a count of ten or more. The chain recombines TRBV19 with TRBJ2-1; 8 bases agree with TRBD2. Germline-derived CDR1 and CDR2 are LNHDA and SQIVND (reference sequence). The CDR3 has 15 amino acids. J gave up 4 bases and V 7 bases, and 9 bases lay outside the gene matches. In DNA form, the CDR3 reads TGTGCCAGTACCCCCCGAGCGGGGGAGTACAATGAGCAGTTCTTC. This codes for CASTPRAGEYNEQFF.

The chain combines TRBV7-9 with TRBJ2-3; D not resolved. V gave up 5 bases and J gave up 3 bases, with 12 bases separating them. This CDR3 spans 14 amino acids. Germline V gene sequence: CDR1 SEHNR, CDR2 FQNEAQ (reference sequence). CDR3 loop: CASSPPLRTDTQYF. CDR3 nucleotide sequence: TGTGCCAGCAGCCCGCCCTTGAGGACAGATACGCAGTATTTT. The whole variable domain, filled in from reference TRBV7-9 and TRBJ2-3, reads DTGVSQNPRHKITKRGQNVTFRCDPISEHNRLYWYRQTLGQGPEFLTYFQNEAQLEKSRLLSDRFSAERPKGSFSTLEIQRTEQGDSAMYLCASSPPLRTDTQYFGPGTRLTVL.

This chain uses TRBV6-5 with TRBJ2-4, with 10 bases lining up with TRBD1. Germline V gene lookup returns CDR1 MNHEY and CDR2 SVGAGI. CDR3 length: 15 amino acids. V gave up 2 bases and J gave up 8 bases; unmatched junction bases: 6. The CDR3 reads CASSYRQGARDIQYF. CDR3 DNA sequence: TGTGCCAGCAGTTACCGACAGGGGGCGAGAGACATTCAGTACTTC.

This clonotype came up many times. The chain has TRBV20-1 and TRBJ1-5; TRBD1 agrees at 9 bases. The CDR3 contains 17 residues. V shed 5 bases and J 2 bases; nucleotides not matched to a gene: 13. Germline values: CDR1 DFQATT, CDR2 SNEGSKA (reference sequence). DNA of the CDR3: TGCAGTGCTTGGGACAGGGCTAGGGTTCGAGGCAATCAGCCCCAGCATTTT. This encodes CSAWDRARVRGNQPQHF.

This clonotype came up once. The V and J genes are TRBV10-1 and TRBJ2-5; D gene ambiguous. This CDR3 has 14 residues. V was trimmed by 0 bases and J by 4 bases, leaving 9 bases between them. CDR1 WNHNN and CDR2 SYGVQD come from the germline V gene (reference sequence). CDR3 nucleotides: TGCGCCAGCAGTGAGTCGATCGAGACAGAGACCCAGTACTTC. It translates to CASSESIETETQYF.

This chain joins TRBV2 and TRBJ1-5; D is ambiguous. CDR3 length: 13 amino acids. V lost 4 bases, J lost 3 bases, and 7 bases lay in between. The germline V gene has CDR1 SNHLY and CDR2 FYNNEI. This CDR3 reads CASSVAANQPQHF. The CDR3 nucleotides are TGTGCCAGCAGTGTGGCTGCCAATCAGCCCCAGCATTTT.

V is TRBV25-1 and J is TRBJ1-1, with D possibly matching TRBD1 (5 bases). V was pared by 5 bases and J by 3 bases, with 16 bases between. CDR3 size: 15 residues. The germline V gene has CDR1 MGHDK and CDR2 SYGVNS. Written as DNA, the CDR3 is TGTGCCAGCAGTTTATCGGGGTGGGGGGACACTGAAGCTTTCTTT. Its translation is CASSLSGWGDTEAFF.

There are a few counts of this clonotype. This chain connects TRBV28 to TRBJ1-2; no firm D call. The CDR3 extends over 15 amino acids. Trimming pared 8 bases from V and 7 bases from J, leaving 23 bases between. Germline lookup yields CDR1 MDHEN and CDR2 SYDVKM. The CDR3 DNA reads as TGTGCCAGCTGGGGTCAGGAGGGAGATTTGGGTGGCTACACCTTC. The encoded protein is CASWGQEGDLGGYTF.

This clonotype was counted many times. V is TRBV5-1 and J is TRBJ1-1; D is unclear. V dropped 0 bases and J dropped 3 bases, with 9 bases sitting between them. This CDR3 contains 14 residues. CDR1 and CDR2 from the germline V gene are SGHRS and YFSETQ. The CDR3 nucleotides are TGCGCCAGCAGCTTGGGGCTTCGGGACACTGAAGCTTTCTTT. It codes for CASSLGLRDTEAFF.

The J gene is TRBJ1-4, the V gene TRBV20-1; TRBD1 might be the D (5 bases). Trimming left V 3 bases short and J 7 bases short, with 27 bases between. The CDR3 runs 18 residues. Germline-derived CDR1 and CDR2 are DFQATT and SNEGSKA (reference sequence). The CDR3 loop reads CSARGSWGRSAYSEKLFF. The CDR3 DNA is TGCAGTGCTAGGGGTTCTTGGGGCCGCAGTGCTTATAGTGAAAAACTGTTTTTT.

The chain uses TRBV15 and TRBJ1-1; no definite D call. This CDR3 spans 13 amino acids. Trimming took 0 bases from V and 7 from J, leaving 9 bases between them. Looked up from germline, CDR1 is LNHNV and CDR2 is YYDKDF (reference sequence). The CDR3 sequence: CATSRDRIGEAFF. CDR3 coding DNA: TGTGCCACCAGCAGAGATCGTATAGGTGAAGCTTTCTTT. Full variable domain (remainder filled in from reference TRBV15 and TRBJ1-1): DAMVIQNPRYQVTQFGKPVTLSCSQTLNHNVMYWYQQKSSQAPKLLFHYYDKDFNNEADTPDNFQSRRPNTSFCFLDIRSPGLGDTAMYLCATSRDRIGEAFFGQGTRLTVV.